The rows below give T cell receptor beta chains drawn from one sample of a study of T cell repertoires in cytomegalovirus infection. TCRdb re-derived calls from the reads in MiXCR, one entry per CDR3 protein. This sample has some 270,000 distinct CDR3 sequences, with around 15% found just once. Sequenced: CD8+ T cells from PBMCs. The origin of the receptors is a human donor in good health (CMV status not recorded). Some clones in this sample may be carry-over from other donors' samples. Both conserved end residues are part of each CDR3. Fields, in order: V gene, D gene, J gene, clone size, CDR3 DNA, CDR3 protein. D genes are given only for firm matches. Some rows have no size entry. The others give once, few or many, or a class for an expanded clone.

TRBV6-5	NA	TRBJ1-2	NA	TGTGCCAGCAGGCTACTAGGGGGTCCTGGCTACACCTTC	CASRLLGGPGYTF
TRBV20-1	NA	TRBJ1-5	NA	TGCAGTGCTAGGGGGTCCAGGGGACGGGTCAATAGCAATCAGCCCCAGCATTTT	CSARGSRGRVNSNQPQHF
TRBV5-6	NA	TRBJ1-2	NA	TGTGCCAGCAGCTTGGGCCAGCAGTACTATGGCTACACCTTC	CASSLGQQYYGYTF
TRBV7-2	NA	TRBJ1-2	many	TGTGCCAGCGTCGGGGGGGCGAGTGGCTACACCTTC	CASVGGASGYTF
TRBV27	NA	TRBJ2-7	few	TGTGCCAGCAGTTTAAATCCCGCTCCCTCGGACGAGCAGTACTTC	CASSLNPAPSDEQYF
TRBV7-6	TRBD1	TRBJ2-5	NA	TGTGCCAGCAGCTTAGAGGGACAGGGGGCTCGGGAGACCCAGTACTTC	CASSLEGQGARETQYF
TRBV25-1	NA	TRBJ2-7	NA	TGTGCCAGCAGTGAATGGGGGGTATACGAGCAGTACTTC	CASSEWGVYEQYF
TRBV28	NA	TRBJ1-4	many	TGTGCCAGCAGTTTGCTGAATCGCGAAAAACTGTTTTTT	CASSLLNREKLFF
TRBV9	NA	TRBJ1-1	NA	TGTGCCAGCAGCGTAGCTCAGGGACAAAAAGCTTTCTTT	CASSVAQGQKAFF
TRBV28	NA	TRBJ2-7	NA	TGTGCCAGCAGTTTCACCAGCCGGGTCGAGCAGTACTTC	CASSFTSRVEQYF
TRBV12-5	NA	TRBJ2-7	NA	TGTGCTAGTGGTGCTAGGGGGGAGCAGTACTTC	CASGARGEQYF
TRBV3-1	TRBD2	TRBJ2-7	NA	TGTGCCAGCAGCCCTGATCCCAGCGGGGACGAGCAGTACTTC	CASSPDPSGDEQYF
TRBV28	NA	TRBJ1-1	NA	TGTGCCAGCGAGGGGCCCGGTGACACTGAAGCTTTCTTT	CASEGPGDTEAFF
TRBV5-6	NA	TRBJ2-1	NA	TGTGCCAGCAGCGCCACAGGGTTGCGAAATGAGCAGTTCTTC	CASSATGLRNEQFF
TRBV7-6	TRBD1	TRBJ2-3	many	TGTGCCAGCAGCTTAGCGGGGACAGGGGTGTTAAGCACAGATACGCAGTATTTT	CASSLAGTGVLSTDTQYF
TRBV7-9	NA	TRBJ1-2	few	TGTGCCAGCAGCTTAGGAGGGGTTGATGGCTACACCTTC	CASSLGGVDGYTF